These 9 T cell receptor beta chains share one sample of origin, sequenced in a study of glioma-infiltrating T cells. Using RNA template, CDR3s of TCR alpha and beta were amplified with iRepertoire arm-PCR. One entry per CDR3 protein, called by TCRdb with MiXCR from the multiplex PCR reads. The top ten hold around two fifths of the sample, which has about 93,000 distinct CDR3 sequences, around 37% seen once. The source material was glioma tissue, nonneoplastic brain tissue, or PBMCs (not recorded which). Receptors originate from a human donor with low-grade glioma or glioblastoma, undergoing nonglioma brain surgery, or in good health (not recorded which).

This clonotype was seen at least ten times. The rearrangement joins TRBV29-1 to TRBJ2-7; TRBD2 agrees at 7 bases. Germline lookup yields CDR1 SQVTM and CDR2 ANQGSEA. The J segment lost 6 bases and the V segment lost 3 bases, leaving 8 bases of the junction unmatched. The CDR3 runs to 13 residues. CDR3 residues: CSVEAGVVSEQYF. CDR3 bases: TGCAGCGTTGAGGCGGGAGTGGTGTCCGAGCAGTACTTC.

About this clonotype itself: A single base separates this from a much larger clone, so it may be a read error. This sequence joins TRBV5-4 and TRBJ2-3, with 8 positions matching TRBD2. This CDR3 comprises 15 residues. The V segment lost 4 bases and the J segment 5 bases; nucleotides outside the gene matches: 9. CDR1 SGHNT and CDR2 YYREEE come from the germline V gene (reference sequence). This chain's CDR3 is CASSLHIGGEDTQYF. The CDR3 DNA is TGTGCCAGCAGCCTGCATATCGGGGGGGAAGATACGCAGTATTTT.

A word on this clonotype: A single base separates this from a much larger clone, so it may be a read error. The rearrangement links TRBV12-3 or TRBV12-4 to TRBJ1-5, with TRBD1 as a possible D gene (6 bases). The CDR3 has 15 residues. The CDR3 sequence: CASSFGRGGNRPQHF. CDR3 sequence (DNA): TGTGCCAGCAGTTTCGGCAGGGGTGGCAATCGGCCCCAGCATTTT.

This clonotype was counted at least ten times. This sequence joins TRBV7-8 and TRBJ2-3; 7 positions agree with TRBD2. This CDR3 spans 17 amino acids. J was trimmed by 1 base and V by 3 bases; bases with no gene match: 10. Germline V lookup: CDR1 SGHVS, CDR2 FQNEAQ. The CDR3 region has the DNA TGTGCCAGCAGCTTTGCTGAGCGGGGATCGGGCACAGATACGCAGTATTTT. Translation: CASSFAERGSGTDTQYF. The full variable domain, in which reference TRBV7-8 and TRBJ2-3 provide the parts outside the CDR3, is GAGVSQSPRYKVAKRGQDVALRCDPISGHVSLFWYQQALGQGPEFLTYFQNEAQLDKSGLPSDRFFAERPEGSVSTLKIQRTQQEDSAVYLCASSFAERGSGTDTQYFGPGTRLTVL.

The J gene is TRBJ1-1, the V gene TRBV5-4, with D perhaps matching TRBD1 (6 bases). CDR3 length: 16 amino acids. The ends were cut back, 0 bases at V and 2 bases at J, with 14 bases in the middle. Germline V CDR1 and CDR2: SGHNT, YYREEE (reference sequence). The CDR3 DNA reads TGTGCCAGCAGCTTGGTTGCAGGGGATGGAAACACTGAAGCTTTCTTT. Its protein product is CASSLVAGDGNTEAFF.

Concerning this clonotype itself: Given a much more abundant clone one base away, this may be a read error. The gene calls are TRBV12-3 or TRBV12-4 and TRBJ1-2; TRBD1 is a possible D gene (6 bases). This CDR3 is 15 amino acids long. The CDR3 coding sequence is TGTTCCAGCATTGAAAGGGGGGCCCCTTTCGGGGGCTACACCTTC. Translated, it gives CSSIERGAPFGGYTF.

This clonotype was counted a few times. Possible read error: a much larger clone is one base away. This chain uses TRBV20-1 with TRBJ2-1; D ambiguous. The germline CDR1 and CDR2 sequences are DFQATT and SNEGSKA (reference sequence). There are 11 residues in the CDR3. The CDR3 nucleotides read TGCAGTGCTAGAGATCTTAGTCGTCCGTCCTTC. It encodes CSARDLSRPSF.

This clonotype has ten or more counts. The CDR3 spells CASSMFQGHTEAFF. The CDR3 DNA is TGTGCCAGTAGTATGTTTCAGGGTCACACTGAAGCTTTCTTT. J is TRBJ1-1 and V is TRBV19; tentatively, D is TRBD1 (5 bases). The CDR3 runs 14 residues. Trimming stripped 3 bases from V and 3 bases from J, with 11 bases between. Germline assignment: CDR1 LNHDA and CDR2 SQIVND (reference sequence).

This clonotype was observed at least ten times. This chain links TRBV25-1 with TRBJ2-5; maybe TRBD1 (5 bases). Germline CDR1 is MGHDK and CDR2 is SYGVNS. The CDR3 loop spans 13 amino acids. V dropped 11 bases and J dropped 4 bases, with 17 bases sitting between them. The CDR3 reads CAPYENRTETQYF. CDR3 nucleotides: TGTGCCCCCTACGAAAACAGGACAGAGACCCAGTACTTC.